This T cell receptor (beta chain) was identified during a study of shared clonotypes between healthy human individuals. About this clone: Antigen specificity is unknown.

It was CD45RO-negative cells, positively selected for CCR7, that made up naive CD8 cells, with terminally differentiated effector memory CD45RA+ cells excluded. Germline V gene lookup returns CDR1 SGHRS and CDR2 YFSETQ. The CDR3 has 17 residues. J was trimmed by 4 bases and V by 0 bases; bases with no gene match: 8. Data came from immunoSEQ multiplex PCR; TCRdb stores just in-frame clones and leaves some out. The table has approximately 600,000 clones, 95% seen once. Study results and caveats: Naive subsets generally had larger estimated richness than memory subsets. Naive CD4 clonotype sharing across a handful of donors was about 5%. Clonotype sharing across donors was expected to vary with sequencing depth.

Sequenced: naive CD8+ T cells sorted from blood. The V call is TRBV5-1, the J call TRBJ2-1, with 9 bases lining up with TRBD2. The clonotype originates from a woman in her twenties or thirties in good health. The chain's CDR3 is CASSLGLAGFPYNEQFF. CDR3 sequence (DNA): TGCGCCAGCAGCTTGGGGCTAGCGGGATTCCCGTACAATGAGCAGTTCTTC.